The 8 T cell receptor beta chains below were found in one sample sequenced in a study of identical twins. MiXCR was run by TCRdb on the 5' RACE reads, yielding one entry per CDR3 protein. In the table there are 450,000 or so distinct CDR3 sequences, around 20% of which are singletons. Sequenced: naive T cells sorted from blood. The receptor source for this set is a man aged 45 to 65 in good health.

This clonotype has a count of ten or more. V gene TRBV25-1 combines with J gene TRBJ2-3; no firm D call. This CDR3 region has 15 residues. The germline CDR1 and CDR2 sequences are MGHDK and SYGVNS. V was cut by 2 bases and J by 2 bases, with 11 bases left in between. The CDR3, as DNA: TGTGCCAGCAGTGAAGCCGGGCGAAACACAGATACGCAGTATTTT. This sequence encodes CASSEAGRNTDTQYF.

This rearrangement joins TRBV10-3 to TRBJ1-2; weak D call: TRBD1 (6 bases). This CDR3 is built from 15 residues. Per germline, CDR1 ENHRY and CDR2 SYGVKD. Trimming stripped 6 bases from V and 4 bases from J, with 18 bases between. CDR3 residues: CAIRGRTEGPYGYTF. CDR3 in DNA: TGTGCCATCAGGGGACGGACAGAGGGGCCCTATGGCTACACCTTC.

This clonotype was observed a few times. The gene calls are TRBV20-1 and TRBJ1-2; 8 nucleotides agree with TRBD1. The CDR3 sequence is 14 residues long. CDR1 DFQATT and CDR2 SNEGSKA come from the germline V gene (reference sequence). Trimming took 5 bases from V and 3 from J; bases not matched to a gene: 8. The CDR3 sequence: CSAVTGASDYGYTF. CDR3 coding DNA: TGCAGTGCTGTGACAGGGGCCTCAGACTATGGCTACACCTTC.

This clonotype occurred many times. V gene TRBV5-5 combines with J gene TRBJ2-1; the match to TRBD2 covers 7 bases. V dropped 1 base and J dropped 8; count of bases not matched to a gene: 3. The CDR3 is made up of 13 amino acids. CDR1 SGHKS and CDR2 YYEKEE come from the germline V gene (reference sequence). The CDR3 sequence is CASSLQGGHEQFF. The CDR3 nucleotides read TGTGCCAGCAGCTTGCAGGGAGGGCATGAGCAGTTCTTC. Using reference TRBV5-5 and TRBJ2-1 for the parts outside the CDR3, the full variable domain is DAGVTQSPTHLIKTRGQQVTLRCSPISGHKSVSWYQQVLGQGPQFIFQYYEKEERGRGNFPDRFSARQFPNYSSELNVNALLLGDSALYLCASSLQGGHEQFFGPGTRLTVL.

The rearrangement links TRBV7-9 to TRBJ1-4, with no clear D. The V and J ends lost 5 bases and 8 bases respectively, with 9 bases between them. The CDR3 has 12 residues. Germline loops: CDR1 SEHNR, CDR2 FQNEAQ (reference sequence). In nucleotides, the CDR3 is TGTGCCAGCAGCCCCGGTCAAGAAAAACTGTTTTTT. Its translation: CASSPGQEKLFF. Based on the CDR3 plus reference TRBV7-9 and TRBJ1-4, the full variable domain is DTGVSQNPRHKITKRGQNVTFRCDPISEHNRLYWYRQTLGQGPEFLTYFQNEAQLEKSRLLSDRFSAERPKGSFSTLEIQRTEQGDSAMYLCASSPGQEKLFFGSGTQLSVL.

The chain carries TRBV12-3 or TRBV12-4 and TRBJ1-2, with D unclear. This CDR3 has 14 residues. V dropped 4 bases and J dropped 2 bases, with 11 bases sitting between them. The CDR3 sequence: CASSSGSQNYGYTF. For the CDR3, the DNA is TGTGCCAGCAGTTCTGGCAGCCAGAACTATGGCTACACCTTC.

J is TRBJ2-3 and V is TRBV29-1, with D unresolved. The CDR3 consists of 14 residues. Germline lookup yields CDR1 SQVTM and CDR2 ANQGSEA. Trimming cost V 4 bases and J 0 bases, with 11 bases left between them. The CDR3 reads CSVARGLSTDTQYF. CDR3 coding DNA: TGCAGCGTTGCGCGTGGGCTAAGCACAGATACGCAGTATTTT.

V is TRBV21-1 and J is TRBJ1-4; the tabulated D call, TRBD1, remains unverified against the DNA. TRBV21-1 is termed a pseudogene. The CDR3 extends over 20 amino acids. The CDR3 here is CASSPPDSEEVGRDEEKLFF. The CDR3 DNA sequence: TGTGCCAGCAGCCCCCCGGACAGCGAAGAGGTAGGGAGGGATGAAGAAAAACTGTTTTTT.